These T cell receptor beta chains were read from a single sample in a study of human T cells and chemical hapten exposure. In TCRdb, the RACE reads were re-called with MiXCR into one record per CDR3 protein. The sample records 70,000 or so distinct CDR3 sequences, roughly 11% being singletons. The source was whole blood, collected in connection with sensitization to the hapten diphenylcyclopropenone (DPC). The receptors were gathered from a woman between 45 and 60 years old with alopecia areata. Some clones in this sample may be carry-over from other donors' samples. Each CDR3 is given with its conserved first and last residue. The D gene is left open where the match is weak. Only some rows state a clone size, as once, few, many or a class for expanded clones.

TGCAGTGCTACTCCGACTAGCGTAGCAGATACGCAGTATTTT	CSATPTSVADTQYF	TRBD2	TRBV20-1	TRBJ2-3	few
TGTGCCAGCAGTTCCGGAGGTGCAGCTGAAAACATTCAGTACTTC	CASSSGGAAENIQYF	NA	TRBV6-6	TRBJ2-4	few
TGTGCCACCAGCTTCGGAGTCGGGAAGCAGTACTTC	CATSFGVGKQYF	NA	TRBV12-3/TRBV12-4	TRBJ2-7	few
TGTGCCAGCAGCCAAGATCTCACTAGCGGGGTAAACATTCAGTACTTC	CASSQDLTSGVNIQYF	TRBD2	TRBV4-2	TRBJ2-4	NA
TGTGCCAGCAGTGTACAGGGTCTTGATGATGGCTACACCTTC	CASSVQGLDDGYTF	NA	TRBV28	TRBJ1-2	NA
TGCAGCGTCGTATACAGCCTCGGACAGCCCCAGCATTTT	CSVVYSLGQPQHF	NA	TRBV29-1	TRBJ1-5	many
TGCAGCGTTGGGGGCCTCCATGCGAACACTGAAGCTTTCTTT	CSVGGLHANTEAFF	NA	TRBV29-1	TRBJ1-1	NA
TGTGCCAGCAGTGAAGCGGTCAGAAATTCACCCCTCCACTTT	CASSEAVRNSPLHF	NA	TRBV6-1	TRBJ1-6	many
TGCAGCGGGCAGGGTCACGAAAAACTGTTTTTT	CSGQGHEKLFF	NA	TRBV29-1	TRBJ1-4	NA
TGCAGCGTTGAAGATCCTGTCGGGAATGGCTACACCTTC	CSVEDPVGNGYTF	NA	TRBV29-1	TRBJ1-2	few
TGTGCCAGCAGTTTCCTCCCGGGACAGCACCTAGCCAAAAACATTCAGTACTTC	CASSFLPGQHLAKNIQYF	TRBD1	TRBV27	TRBJ2-4	many
TGTGCCAGCAGCTTAGGAAGAGAGACCCAGTACTTC	CASSLGRETQYF	NA	TRBV11-2	TRBJ2-5	NA
TGTGCCAGCAGCCCGCAGGCCTATAGCAATCAGCCCCAGCATTTT	CASSPQAYSNQPQHF	NA	TRBV3-1	TRBJ1-5	many
TGCGCCAGCAGCCAAGAGGCAGGGAATGTCGGCAATCAGCCCCAGCATTTT	CASSQEAGNVGNQPQHF	NA	TRBV4-1	TRBJ1-5	NA
TGTGCCAGCAGCCGAGACGGCCACTGGGACAGGGGAGCTTTCTTT	CASSRDGHWDRGAFF	TRBD1	TRBV7-2	TRBJ1-1	many
TGTGCCAGCAGTCCCCCCCGCCCACCGAACACCGGGGAGCTGTTTTTT	CASSPPRPPNTGELFF	NA	TRBV12-3/TRBV12-4	TRBJ2-2	many
TGTGCCAGCAGCGGCCTGACAGAATTCTATGGCTACACCTTC	CASSGLTEFYGYTF	NA	TRBV7-9	TRBJ1-2	NA
TGCAGCGCTGGACAGGGGGAGAACACTGAAGCTTTCTTT	CSAGQGENTEAFF	TRBD1	TRBV29-1	TRBJ1-1	NA
TGTGCCAGCAGCGCACGACAGGTGAACACTGAAGCTTTCTTT	CASSARQVNTEAFF	NA	TRBV3-1	TRBJ1-1	many
TGTGCAAGTCGCTGCCACTCCGGGACTAGCGGGAGCTCCTACAATGAGCAGTTCTTC	CASRCHSGTSGSSYNEQFF	NA	TRBV12-2	TRBJ2-1	many
TGTGCCACCCAGGTGACGACCGGCGGGGGGCGAAAGCCCCAGCATTTT	CATQVTTGGGRKPQHF	NA	TRBV6-2/TRBV6-3	TRBJ1-5	NA
TGTGCCAGCAGCCCCTCATTTTCTGCCGACCGGGAGCTGTTTTTT	CASSPSFSADRELFF	NA	TRBV28	TRBJ2-2	many
TGTGCCAGCAGCTTAAGGACAGGGTGGCACGAGCAGTACTTC	CASSLRTGWHEQYF	TRBD1	TRBV7-9	TRBJ2-7	few
TGCGCCAGCAGCTTCGGGACAGAACAAGAGACCCAGTACTTC	CASSFGTEQETQYF	TRBD1	TRBV5-1	TRBJ2-5	few
TGCAGCGTTGAAGGAATGGATAACTATGGCTACACCTTC	CSVEGMDNYGYTF	NA	TRBV29-1	TRBJ1-2	NA
TGCGCCAGCACCCCGGGACAGCATAATTCACCCCTCCACTTT	CASTPGQHNSPLHF	TRBD1	TRBV5-1	TRBJ1-6	many
TGTGCCAGCAGCTCATTAGTACACTACGAGCAGTACTTC	CASSSLVHYEQYF	NA	TRBV7-2	TRBJ2-7	many
TGTGCCAGCAGTTACCAAACCGGGGGTACGCAGTATTTT	CASSYQTGGTQYF	NA	TRBV6-6	TRBJ2-3	NA
TGTGCCAGCAGACGAACCGGGACAGCGAACACTGAAGCTTTCTTT	CASRRTGTANTEAFF	TRBD1	TRBV2	TRBJ1-1	many
TGCAGTGCCCCCGACAGGGGGCATGGCACAGATACGCAGTATTTT	CSAPDRGHGTDTQYF	TRBD1	TRBV20-1	TRBJ2-3	many
TGTGCCAGCACCACCATAACCAAACTGTTTTTT	CASTTITKLFF	NA	TRBV2	TRBJ1-4	NA
TGTGCCAGCAGCCGGACAGGGGAAGGTCAGCCCCAGCATTTT	CASSRTGEGQPQHF	TRBD1	TRBV7-9	TRBJ1-5	many
TGCAGCGTCGTTACGGGGACAGGGGTTGGCTACACCTTC	CSVVTGTGVGYTF	TRBD1	TRBV29-1	TRBJ1-2	few
TGTGCCACCAGCGCCCAGGCGGGCACTGAAGCTTTCTTT	CATSAQAGTEAFF	NA	TRBV15	TRBJ1-1	few
TGTGCCAGCACGGGAAAAGATACGCAGTATTTT	CASTGKDTQYF	NA	TRBV28	TRBJ2-3	few
TGTGCCACCAGCAGGGCAGGGGATGCCACTGAAGCTTTCTTT	CATSRAGDATEAFF	NA	TRBV15	TRBJ1-1	many
TGTGCCAGCAGCCCCGCAGGTTACGAGCAGTACTTC	CASSPAGYEQYF	NA	TRBV7-6	TRBJ2-7	many
TGTGCCAGCAGCTTAGCACTCCGCTCCTACGAGCAGTACTTC	CASSLALRSYEQYF	NA	TRBV7-9	TRBJ2-7	NA
TGTGCCAGCAGGGAAACAGGGGGCGACATTCAGTACTTC	CASRETGGDIQYF	TRBD1	TRBV28	TRBJ2-4	many
TGCGCCAGCAGCCAAGGGAATTGGGACAGCGAGAAAGAGACCCAGTACTTC	CASSQGNWDSEKETQYF	TRBD1	TRBV4-1	TRBJ2-5	many
TGCAGTGCCAGACCAGGGAATTCACCCCTCCACTTT	CSARPGNSPLHF	NA	TRBV20-1	TRBJ1-6	few
TGTGCCAGCAGCCGGCGCGAGGGGGACGAGCAGTACTTC	CASSRREGDEQYF	NA	TRBV6-6	TRBJ2-7	many
TGTGCCAGCAGTTTCCTGACCGTTTATAGCAATCAGCCCCAGCATTTT	CASSFLTVYSNQPQHF	NA	TRBV12-3/TRBV12-4	TRBJ1-5	few